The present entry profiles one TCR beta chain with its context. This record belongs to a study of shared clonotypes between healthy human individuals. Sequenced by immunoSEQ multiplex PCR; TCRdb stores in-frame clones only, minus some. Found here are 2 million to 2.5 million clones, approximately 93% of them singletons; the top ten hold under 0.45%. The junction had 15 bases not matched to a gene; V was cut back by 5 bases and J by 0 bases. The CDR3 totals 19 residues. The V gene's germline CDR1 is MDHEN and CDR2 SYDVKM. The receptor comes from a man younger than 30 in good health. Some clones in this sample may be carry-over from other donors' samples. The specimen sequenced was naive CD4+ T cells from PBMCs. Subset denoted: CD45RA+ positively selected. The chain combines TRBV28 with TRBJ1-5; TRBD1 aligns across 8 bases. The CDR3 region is CASSLIPKRTGHSNQPQHF. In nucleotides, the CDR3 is TGTGCCAGCAGTCTGATACCCAAACGGACAGGGCATAGCAATCAGCCCCAGCATTTT.